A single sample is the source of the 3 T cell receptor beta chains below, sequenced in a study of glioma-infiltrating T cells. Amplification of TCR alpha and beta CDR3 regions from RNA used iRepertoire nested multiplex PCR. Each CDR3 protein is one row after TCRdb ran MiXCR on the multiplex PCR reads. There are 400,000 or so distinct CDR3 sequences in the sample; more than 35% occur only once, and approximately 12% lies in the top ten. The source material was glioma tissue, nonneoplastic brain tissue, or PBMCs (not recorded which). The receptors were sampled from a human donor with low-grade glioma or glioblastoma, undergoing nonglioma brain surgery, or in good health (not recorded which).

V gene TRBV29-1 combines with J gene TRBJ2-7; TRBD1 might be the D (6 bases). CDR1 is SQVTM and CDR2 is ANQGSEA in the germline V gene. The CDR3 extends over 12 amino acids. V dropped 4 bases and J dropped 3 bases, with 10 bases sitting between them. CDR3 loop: CSVGTVHYEQYF. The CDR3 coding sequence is TGCAGCGTTGGGACAGTCCACTACGAGCAGTACTTC.

The CDR3 DNA sequence: TGCAGTGCTAGACGCGGGACGCAAGGCTACGAGCAGTACTTC. It codes for CSARRGTQGYEQYF. The chain has TRBV20-1 and TRBJ2-7; D may be TRBD2 (6 bases). Germline CDR1 is DFQATT and CDR2 is SNEGSKA (reference sequence). CDR3 length: 14 residues. The V and J ends lost 2 bases and 3 bases respectively, with 14 bases between them.

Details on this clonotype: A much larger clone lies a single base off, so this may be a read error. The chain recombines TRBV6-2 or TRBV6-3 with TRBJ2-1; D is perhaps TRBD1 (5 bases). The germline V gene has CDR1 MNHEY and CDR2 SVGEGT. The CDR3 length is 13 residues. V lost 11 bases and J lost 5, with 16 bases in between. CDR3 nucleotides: TGTGCCGGCAATGAACAGGAGCACAATGAGCAGTTCTTC. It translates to CAGNEQEHNEQFF.